This TCR beta chain originates from a study of T cells in Graves' hyperthyroidism and ophthalmopathy (dated by TCRdb to the late 2010s). For the study in its entirety: Peripheral blood samples were taken at the time of initial diagnosis, prior to any treatment. A discovery cohort of about a hundred patients, approximately 45 with Graves' ophthalmopathy and under 60 with stable Graves' hyperthyroidism, was used to find distinguishing TCR V-J signatures. In addition, the study compared T-cell repertoires in thyroid tissue and in blood from 6 or 7 Graves' hyperthyroidism patients. The roughly 94 discovery patients were randomly divided into training and test sets at a 7:3 ratio. After sampling, hyperthyroidism patients received methimazole starting at 30 mg daily, and ophthalmopathy patients received high-dose intravenous methylprednisolone. An independent validation cohort of about 19 hyperthyroidism patients and about 15 patients who later progressed to ophthalmopathy tested prospective prediction of ophthalmopathy. According to the paper, TCR Vbeta CDR3 sequencing was carried out on 135 peripheral blood samples, which came from more than 40 ophthalmopathy, under 85 hyperthyroidism and roughly 17 progressor patients.

The TCR beta CDR3 regions were amplified from RNA transcripts. For the first round of RT-PCR on the TCR CDR3, the HTBI primer set was used together with the Qiagen OneStep RT-PCR kit. A second multiplex PCR round built the libraries, followed by size selection and purification. Sequencing of the libraries was done on an Illumina HiSeq2000 using paired-end 100 bp reads. The published analysis was carried out like this. SOAPnuke was used to process the raw data, removing reads that contained adapters or uncalled bases, had a mean Phred below 15, or lacked an exact match to the constant primer or identifier. High-quality paired reads were merged with COPE v1.2.5, and unique nucleotide sequences were defined as clonotypes. MiTCR v1.1 was used to align clonotypes to the IMGT TRBV, TRBD and TRBJ reference segments. Analysis was restricted to V-J combinations with a frequency above 0.0001, which covered 98% to 99.2% of repertoires. A TCS score was defined as the ratio of F50 (clonal expansion) to E x V (chaos), with BLOSUM62-based TCRdist applied between CDR3 peptides within each V-J. Welch's t-statistics and random forest reduced 514 V-J features to roughly 13, which were used in a naive Bayes classifier (R e1071). TCRdb reanalyzed the raw reads on its own, using fastp at Q25 for trimming and MiXCR for clone calling, and kept in-frame beta chains. Identical CDR3 proteins give one entry, which carries the most common genes and DNA. TCRdb, rather than the study authors, made the V and J calls. This sample is represented by 370,000 or so distinct CDR3 sequences; about 14% of them were singletons. The ten largest make up about 20% of the sample.

Overall results and qualifications from the work: A 13 V-J signature model separated ophthalmopathy from stable hyperthyroidism, with roughly 88% sensitivity and approximately 81% specificity in cross-validation and 80%/75% in testing. In validation, progression to ophthalmopathy was predicted by the model with around 70% sensitivity and roughly 76% specificity, a median of around 6.5 months before onset. Most expanded thyroid clonotypes (frequency above 0.001) were also detected in blood, a finding suggesting that blood repertoires may reflect thyroid immune responses. Sample size was not statistically predetermined, and blinding of investigators to group allocation was not performed.

The hyperthyroidism patients were between 18 and 65 years old and newly diagnosed, with a disease duration of less than 2 months. Exclusion was applied to patients with uncontrolled infections, other autoimmune diseases, pregnancy or lactation. Diagnoses were based on clinical symptoms, serum thyroxine and TRAb, thyroid ultrasound and orbital computed tomography. Blood from progressor patients was drawn when they were first diagnosed with hyperthyroidism, before any ophthalmopathy symptoms appeared. Ficoll-Paque density gradient centrifugation was used to isolate PBMCs from around 9.1 ml of fresh peripheral blood. Progressor patients were defined as those initially diagnosed with Graves' hyperthyroidism in whom ophthalmopathy developed during follow-up. Trizol reagent was used to extract total RNA, and RNA quality was then checked on an Agilent 2100 Bioanalyzer. This clonotype has only one observation. Its antigen remains undetermined. Qualities for individual bases were not recorded, and no much larger clone is one base off. One read yields weak evidence.

The receptor comes from a man in his thirties or forties with Graves' hyperthyroidism that later progressed to Graves' ophthalmopathy. Sequenced input: blood.

CDR3 protein: CASSLVTSYTGELFF. The nucleotide sequence is TGCGCCAGCAGCTTAGTGACGAGTTACACCGGGGAGCTGTTTTTT. The rearranged chain carries TRBV5-1 and TRBJ2-2; the D gene identity is not certain. V is shortened by 2 bases, J by 3 bases, and the region joining them spans 11 bases. CDR1 SGHRS and CDR2 YFSETQ were looked up in the germline V gene. CDR3 length: 15 amino acids, cysteine to phenylalanine. The DNA shown is the 45-base CDR3, in frame from base 1.